A single sample gave rise to the 25 T cell receptor beta chains below, sequenced in a study of blood T cell repertoires in COVID-19. TCRdb keeps only in-frame clones here, not all; method: immunoSEQ multiplex PCR. The top ten hold about 9% of the sample, which has some 210,000 clones, about 81% seen once. The specimen sequenced was PBMCs or T cells enriched from blood (not recorded which). The receptors originated from a man aged 40-49 years who had recovered from COVID-19.

The rearrangement links TRBV6-5 to TRBJ2-5, with D unresolved. Trimming removed 6 bases at V and 2 bases at J, with 10 bases between. CDR3 length: 13 amino acids. Germline V lookup: CDR1 MNHEY, CDR2 SVGAGI. This CDR3 reads CASSPRGQETQYF. CDR3 DNA: TGTGCCAGCAGCCCACGAGGTCAAGAGACCCAGTACTTC.

The J gene is TRBJ1-1, the V gene TRBV5-5, with a tentative D call TRBD1 (6 bases). Trimming pared 2 bases from V and 0 bases from J, leaving 11 bases between. This CDR3 contains 15 residues. Germline CDR1 SGHKS, CDR2 YYEKEE (reference sequence). CDR3 sequence reads: CASSLIRQVNTEAFF. Written as DNA, the CDR3 is TGTGCCAGCAGCTTAATCAGACAGGTGAACACTGAAGCTTTCTTT.

The V gene is TRBV6-1, the J gene TRBJ2-7, with TRBD2 as a possible D gene (6 bases). Trimming removed 3 bases at V and 7 bases at J, with 13 bases between. The CDR3 spans 13 residues. CDR1 is MNHNS, CDR2 SASEGT, per germline. This CDR3 reads CASSDRLVKEQYF. The DNA of the CDR3 is TGTGCCAGCAGTGACCGACTAGTTAAAGAGCAGTACTTC.

The chain combines TRBV21-1 with TRBJ1-6; the listed D gene, TRBD1, was not tested against the DNA. TRBV21-1 is an annotated pseudogene. The CDR3 consists of 14 residues. The CDR3 bases are TGTGCCAGCAGCACCCGGACAGGGCCCTCACCCCTCCACTTT. Protein product: CASSTRTGPSPLHF.

The chain has TRBV5-6 and TRBJ1-2; 7 bases line up with TRBD1. The trim removed 5 bases at V and 0 bases at J, leaving 4 bases unmatched. The CDR3 runs to 14 residues. Germline V gives CDR1 SGHDT, CDR2 YYEEEE. This CDR3 reads CASSSGGANYGYTF. In nucleotides, the CDR3 is TGTGCCAGCAGTTCAGGGGGAGCTAACTATGGCTACACCTTC.

V usage is TRBV5-4 and J usage is TRBJ1-4, with a weak D call TRBD1 (6 bases). The CDR3 runs to 15 residues. Trimming cost V 4 bases and J 0 bases, with 10 bases left between them. Looked up from germline, CDR1 is SGHNT and CDR2 is YYREEE (reference sequence). The CDR3: CASSPGQTTNEKLFF. The CDR3, as DNA: TGTGCCAGCAGCCCTGGACAGACAACTAATGAAAAACTGTTTTTT.

This chain links TRBV24-1 with TRBJ1-1, with 10 nucleotides matching TRBD1. There are 17 residues in the CDR3. The V and J ends lost 0 bases and 1 base, in that order; junction bases with no gene match: 4. Per germline, CDR1 KGHDR and CDR2 SFDVKD. This chain's CDR3 is CATSDLRTGGPNTEAFF. CDR3 sequence (DNA): TGTGCCACCAGTGATTTGAGGACAGGGGGTCCGAACACTGAAGCTTTCTTT.

The chain couples TRBV2 to TRBJ1-2; 9 nucleotides match TRBD1. There are 16 residues in the CDR3. Germline CDR1 is SNHLY and CDR2 is FYNNEI. Trimming removed 3 bases from V and 8 bases from J; junction bases left unmatched: 13. The chain's CDR3 is CASSETNPGQGYGYTF. CDR3 sequence (DNA): TGTGCCAGCAGTGAGACCAATCCGGGACAGGGATACGGCTACACCTTC.

This chain uses TRBV9 with TRBJ2-1; the D gene is possibly TRBD2 (5 bases). The CDR3 covers 11 residues. The V gene's germline CDR1 is SGDLS and CDR2 YYNGEE. The V gene lost 10 bases and the J gene lost 10 bases, with 15 bases spanning the gap. The CDR3 region is CAETGMTEQFF. CDR3 in DNA: TGTGCCGAAACGGGAATGACCGAGCAGTTCTTC.

This clone was observed at least ten times. The chain combines TRBV27 with TRBJ2-1, with D perhaps TRBD2 (5 bases). The CDR3 length is 14 residues. Per germline, CDR1 MNHEY and CDR2 SMNVEV (reference sequence). V was pared by 6 bases and J by 3 bases, with 12 bases between. Here the CDR3 DNA reads TGTGCCAGCAGCTTAATTGGAGGCTACAATGAGCAGTTCTTC. Amino acids: CASSLIGGYNEQFF.

The chain links TRBV7-3 to TRBJ2-2, with a weak D call TRBD2 (6 bases). The germline gives CDR1 SGHTA, CDR2 FQGTGA. V was clipped by 0 bases and J by 7 bases, with 18 bases between them. The CDR3 consists of 17 residues. For the CDR3, the DNA is TGTGCCAGCAGCTTAACGAGGGAGGCTACGAAAATCGGGGAGCTGTTTTTT. Translating it yields CASSLTREATKIGELFF.

The chain recombines TRBV21-1 with TRBJ1-6; the table calls TRBD1, which could not be checked here. TRBV21-1 is designated a pseudogene. The CDR3 loop spans 14 amino acids. CDR3 bases: TGTGCCAGCAGCACAACCTATCGTCATGGCAGGGCCCGCTTT. It yields the protein CASSTTYRHGRARF.

The rearrangement uses TRBV7-9 and TRBJ1-2; D gene uncertain. Trimming left V 5 bases short and J 4 bases short, with 11 bases between. Germline V gene lookup returns CDR1 SEHNR and CDR2 FQNEAQ (reference sequence). The length of the CDR3 is 13 residues. CDR3 protein: CASSLGSLYGYTF. CDR3 bases: TGTGCCAGCAGCCTGGGGAGCCTCTATGGCTACACCTTC.

J is TRBJ1-5 and V is TRBV12-3 or TRBV12-4, with D perhaps matching TRBD1 (5 bases). This CDR3 has 13 amino acids. V was trimmed by 7 bases and J by 5 bases, leaving 12 bases between them. CDR3 bases: TGTGCCAGCACAGGGAAGTTGGATCAGCCCCAGCATTTT. Protein product: CASTGKLDQPQHF.

V and J are TRBV5-6 and TRBJ1-2; tentative D call: TRBD1 (5 bases). The V end was cut by 1 base, the J end by 1 base, with 14 bases between. Looked up from germline, CDR1 is SGHDT and CDR2 is YYEEEE. The CDR3 sequence is 16 residues long. CDR3 DNA: TGTGCCAGCAGCTTGTGGAGGGACCCGGTTAACTATGGCTACACCTTC. As protein: CASSLWRDPVNYGYTF. The full variable domain, its missing parts supplied by reference TRBV5-6 and TRBJ1-2, is DAGVTQSPTHLIKTRGQQVTLRCSPKSGHDTVSWYQQALGQGPQFIFQYYEEEERQRGNFPDRFSGHQFPNYSSELNVNALLLGDSALYLCASSLWRDPVNYGYTFGSGTRLTVV.

The J gene is TRBJ1-6, the V gene TRBV19, with 7 bases identical to TRBD1. The CDR3 has 15 amino acids. J lost 6 bases, V lost 5 bases, and 7 bases had no gene match. CDR1 is LNHDA, CDR2 SQIVND, per germline (reference sequence). CDR3 in DNA: TGTGCCAGTAGTTTGGGGGACAGCCTTAATTCACCCCTCCACTTT. Residues: CASSLGDSLNSPLHF.

Only one count was recorded for this clone. The chain has TRBV3-1 (or the pseudogene TRBV3-2) and TRBJ1-1; no firm D call. Germline V gives CDR1 LGHDT, CDR2 YNNKEL (reference sequence). This CDR3 region has 15 residues. Trimming removed 4 bases at V and 0 bases at J, with 12 bases between. The DNA of the CDR3 is TGTGCCAGCAGCCCATCCTGGCTGATGAACACTGAAGCTTTCTTT. It encodes CASSPSWLMNTEAFF.

Worth noting for this clone: The identical CDR3 is also encoded by other nucleotide sequences in the sample. The rearrangement links TRBV5-1 to TRBJ1-1; TRBD1 agrees at 7 bases. CDR1 and CDR2 (germline): SGHRS, YFSETQ. V trimming: 0 bases; J trimming: 3 bases; junction bases outside the gene matches: 2. The CDR3 covers 14 residues. The DNA for the CDR3 is TGCGCCAGCAGCTTGGGACAGGGTTACACTGAAGCTTTCTTT. Protein: CASSLGQGYTEAFF.

This clone was observed a handful of times. The rearrangement uses TRBV19 and TRBJ1-1, with unresolved D. Trimming cost V 6 bases and J 10 bases, with 12 bases left between them. The CDR3 has 11 amino acids. Germline-derived CDR1 and CDR2 are LNHDA and SQIVND (reference sequence). The CDR3 coding sequence is TGTGCCAGTAGAACTTTGGGCCCAGCTTTCTTT. Translating it yields CASRTLGPAFF.

This clone was seen only a few times. This chain connects TRBV6-4 to TRBJ2-5, with 9 nucleotides matching TRBD1. The CDR3 contains 13 residues. V gave up 8 bases and J gave up 4 bases; unmatched junction bases: 5. The germline CDR1 and CDR2 sequences are MRHNA and SNTAGT. Here the CDR3 reads CASAQTGGETQYF. The CDR3 nucleotides are TGTGCCAGCGCCCAGACAGGGGGAGAGACCCAGTACTTC.

The genes are TRBV5-4 and TRBJ1-4; 8 bases are a match to TRBD1. This CDR3 comprises 14 residues. Germline CDR1 SGHNT, CDR2 YYREEE (reference sequence). V shed 4 bases, J shed 2 bases, and the junction held 1 base outside the gene matches. Here the CDR3 DNA reads TGTGCCAGCAGCCACAGGGGGACTAATGAAAAACTGTTTTTT. This codes for CASSHRGTNEKLFF.

The chain joins TRBV6-6 to TRBJ2-5; TRBD2 agrees at 7 bases. The germline CDR1 and CDR2 sequences are MNHNY and SVGAGI (reference sequence). J lost 5 bases, V lost 8 bases, and 2 bases had no gene match. The CDR3 consists of 11 residues. CDR3 sequence (DNA): TGTGCCAGCGGTAGCGGGGAGACCCAGTACTTC. Its translation: CASGSGETQYF.

V and J are TRBV6-5 and TRBJ1-2, with D perhaps matching TRBD1 (5 bases). Germline loops: CDR1 MNHEY, CDR2 SVGAGI. V shed 2 bases and J shed 5 bases, with 12 bases lying between them. The CDR3 sequence is 14 residues long. The CDR3 region is CASSYSGRVYGYTF. The CDR3 DNA follows: TGTGCCAGCAGTTACAGTGGCAGGGTTTATGGCTACACCTTC.

V usage is TRBV18 and J usage is TRBJ1-1; perhaps TRBD1 as D (6 bases). This CDR3 contains 13 residues. Germline CDR1 and CDR2: KGHSH and LQKENI. V was shortened by 9 bases and J by 1 base, with 12 bases between the two germline ends. The CDR3, as DNA: TGTGCCAGTTCCGGACAGCAGAACACTGAAGCTTTCTTT. This translates into CASSGQQNTEAFF.

The V call is TRBV7-9, the J call TRBJ2-5; D uncertain. The germline gives CDR1 SEHNR, CDR2 FQNEAQ (reference sequence). V was cut by 3 bases and J by 5 bases, with 10 bases left in between. The CDR3 loop spans 13 amino acids. In DNA, the CDR3 is TGTGCCAGCAGCTTCCGAGGTTCCGAGACCCAGTACTTC. Residues: CASSFRGSETQYF.